The clone carrying this TCR beta chain was observed once. Under the authors' procedure: It was from reference gene primer amplification that nucleated cell counts were estimated. The repertoire was sequenced with immunoSEQ multiplex PCR; TCRdb's copy has only in-frame clones and lacks some. For V, J and clone size, that table is used; D and trimming come from the DNA. Counted here are about 160,000 clones, approximately 91% occurring once; the ten biggest clones make up approximately 2.4%. The CDR3 covers 16 residues. V was pared by 3 bases and J by 2 bases, with 7 bases of the junction left unmatched. Germline CDR1 is SGDLS and CDR2 is YYNGEE. This specimen belongs to a study of blood T cell repertoires in COVID-19. Study at large: Specimens from acute and convalescent COVID-19 originated in the United States, Italy and Spain. Sample material is recorded as cDNA or gDNA derived from T cells, B-cell-depleted T cells, or PBMCs.

Sequenced input: peripheral blood. The chain combines TRBV9 with TRBJ2-1, with 8 bases matching TRBD2. The receptor was derived from a young man with acute or convalescent COVID-19. The CDR3 DNA follows: TGTGCCAGCAGCGGAAGAGTAGCGGGAACCTACAATGAGCAGTTCTTC. Translating it yields CASSGRVAGTYNEQFF.